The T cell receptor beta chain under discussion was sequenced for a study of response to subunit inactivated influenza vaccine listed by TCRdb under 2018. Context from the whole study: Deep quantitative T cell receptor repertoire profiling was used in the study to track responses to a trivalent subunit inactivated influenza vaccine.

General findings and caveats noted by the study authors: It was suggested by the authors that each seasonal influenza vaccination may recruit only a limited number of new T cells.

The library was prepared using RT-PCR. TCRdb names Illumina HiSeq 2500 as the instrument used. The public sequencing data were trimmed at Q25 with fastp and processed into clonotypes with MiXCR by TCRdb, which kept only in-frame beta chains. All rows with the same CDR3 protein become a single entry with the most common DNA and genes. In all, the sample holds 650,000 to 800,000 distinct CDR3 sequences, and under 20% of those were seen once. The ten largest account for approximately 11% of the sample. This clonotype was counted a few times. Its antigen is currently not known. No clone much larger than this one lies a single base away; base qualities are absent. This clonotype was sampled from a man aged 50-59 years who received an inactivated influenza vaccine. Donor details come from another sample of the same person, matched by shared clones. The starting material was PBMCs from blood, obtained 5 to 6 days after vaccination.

The bases are TGTGCCAGCAGCTTACAACTGCGGACAGGGAGGGGAACAGATACGCAGTATTTT. This sequence encodes CASSLQLRTGRGTDTQYF. Recombination connected TRBV7-8 to TRBJ2-3; the best D guess is TRBD1, with 8 bases matching. The CDR3 holds 18 amino acids from the cysteine to the phenylalanine. Only CDR3 DNA is held: 54 bases, read in frame from base 1. The germline V gene yields SGHVS for CDR1 and FQNEAQ for CDR2. V gives up 2 bases and J gives up 3 bases, and the segment between their germline ends measures 21 bases.